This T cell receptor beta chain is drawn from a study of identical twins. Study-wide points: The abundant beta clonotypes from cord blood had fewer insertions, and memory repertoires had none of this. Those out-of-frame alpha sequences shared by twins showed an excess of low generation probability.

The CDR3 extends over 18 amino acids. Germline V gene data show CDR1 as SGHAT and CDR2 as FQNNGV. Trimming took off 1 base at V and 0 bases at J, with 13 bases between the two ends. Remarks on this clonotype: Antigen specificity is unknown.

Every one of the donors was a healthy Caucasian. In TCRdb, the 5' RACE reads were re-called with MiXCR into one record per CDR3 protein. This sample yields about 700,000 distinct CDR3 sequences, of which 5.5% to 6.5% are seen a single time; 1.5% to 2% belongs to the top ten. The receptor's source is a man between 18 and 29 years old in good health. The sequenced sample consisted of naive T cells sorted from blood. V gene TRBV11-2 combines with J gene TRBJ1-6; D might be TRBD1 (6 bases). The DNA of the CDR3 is TGTGCCAGCAGCTTAGTGGGGGCTGAAACCTCCTATAATTCACCCCTCCACTTT. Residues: CASSLVGAETSYNSPLHF.